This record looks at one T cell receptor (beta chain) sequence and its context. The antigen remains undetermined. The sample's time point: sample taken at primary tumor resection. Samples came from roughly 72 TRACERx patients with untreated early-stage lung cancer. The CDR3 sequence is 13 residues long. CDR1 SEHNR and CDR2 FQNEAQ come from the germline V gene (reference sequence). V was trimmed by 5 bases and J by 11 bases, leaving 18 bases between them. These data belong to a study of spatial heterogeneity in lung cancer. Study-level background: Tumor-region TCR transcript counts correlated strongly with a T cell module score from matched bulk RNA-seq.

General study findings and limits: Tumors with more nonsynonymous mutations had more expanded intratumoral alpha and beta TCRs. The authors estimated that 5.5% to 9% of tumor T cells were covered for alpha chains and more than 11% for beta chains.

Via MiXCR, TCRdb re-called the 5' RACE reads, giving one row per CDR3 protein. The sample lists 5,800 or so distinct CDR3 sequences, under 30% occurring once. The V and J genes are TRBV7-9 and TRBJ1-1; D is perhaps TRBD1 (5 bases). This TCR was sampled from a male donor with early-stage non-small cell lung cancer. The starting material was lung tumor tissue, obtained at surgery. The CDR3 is CASSRGARGGAFF. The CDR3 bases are TGTGCCAGCAGCCGAGGGGCCCGCGGCGGGGCTTTCTTT.